These T cell receptor beta chains were read from a single sample in a study of blood T cell repertoires in COVID-19. The protocol was immunoSEQ multiplex PCR, while the TCRdb copy is restricted to in-frame clones and leaves out a portion. Of fewer than 250,000 clones in the sample, around four fifths were seen once. The sequencing input was peripheral blood. The receptors here all came from a human donor in a cohort sampled during active COVID-19. CDR3s include the opening cysteine and the closing phenylalanine or tryptophan. Each record gives: J gene, V gene, CDR3 protein.

J: TRBJ2-3; V: TRBV7-2; CDR3: CASSLQRLAGHTDTQYF
J: TRBJ2-5; V: TRBV19; CDR3: CASNRGQETQYF
J: TRBJ1-2; V: TRBV2; CDR3: CASRDSSDYGYTF
J: TRBJ2-1; V: TRBV19; CDR3: CASSMSSGLAGWDEQFF
J: TRBJ2-5; V: TRBV5-5; CDR3: CASSPTGYQETQYF
J: TRBJ1-2; V: TRBV2; CDR3: CASSEGRQQGGYTF
J: TRBJ1-4; V: TRBV28; CDR3: CASSFGTRNEKLFF
J: TRBJ1-5; V: TRBV3-1/TRBV3-2; CDR3: CASSLTGGHQPQHF
J: TRBJ1-1; V: TRBV7-3; CDR3: CASSPAGRTNTEAFF
J: TRBJ2-2; V: TRBV18; CDR3: CASSPNPAGGLTVELFF
J: TRBJ2-4; V: TRBV7-2; CDR3: CASSPPGGRDIQYF
J: TRBJ2-2; V: TRBV10-3; CDR3: CAIRGTSGGKRDGELFF
J: TRBJ2-1; V: TRBV2; CDR3: CASREPGEYNEQFF
J: TRBJ1-6; V: TRBV28; CDR3: CASSLARNSPLHF
J: TRBJ2-5; V: TRBV7-2; CDR3: CASGRGYQETQYF
J: TRBJ1-4; V: TRBV6-2/TRBV6-3; CDR3: CASSYLRTVNEKLFF
J: TRBJ1-2; V: TRBV3-1/TRBV3-2; CDR3: CASSPTGEYGYTF
J: TRBJ2-1; V: TRBV7-8; CDR3: CASSLYQGYMDNEQFF
J: TRBJ1-5; V: TRBV11-2; CDR3: CASSLGGDQPQHF
J: TRBJ1-1; V: TRBV9; CDR3: CASSVIEVTEAFF
J: TRBJ1-1; V: TRBV6-5; CDR3: CASSRQGNTEAFF
J: TRBJ1-3; V: TRBV19; CDR3: CASSRQGTGNTIYF
J: TRBJ2-6; V: TRBV6-6; CDR3: CASSRKPGQGSGGANVLTF
J: TRBJ1-2; V: TRBV28; CDR3: CASSLRRSYGYTF
J: TRBJ2-5; V: TRBV6-5; CDR3: CASSYPGLETQYF
J: TRBJ1-4; V: TRBV7-9; CDR3: CASSLAGGAGEDEKLFF
J: TRBJ2-1; V: TRBV5-4; CDR3: CASSNIDRLDDPSYNEQFF
J: TRBJ1-1; V: TRBV6-6; CDR3: CASSSQGQRTEAFF
J: TRBJ2-2; V: TRBV24-1; CDR3: CATSDSPGQGEVGELFF
J: TRBJ1-5; V: TRBV6-6; CDR3: CASTGTGSSPQHF
J: TRBJ1-2; V: TRBV15; CDR3: CATSRVKGGEGYTF
J: TRBJ2-3; V: TRBV5-4; CDR3: CASSPDLGPSTDTQYF
J: TRBJ1-2; V: TRBV7-9; CDR3: CASSPPSVRTEGYTF
J: TRBJ1-5; V: TRBV12-3/TRBV12-4; CDR3: CASSWGENQPQHF
J: TRBJ2-1; V: TRBV2; CDR3: CASGLAQDNEQFF
J: TRBJ2-7; V: TRBV5-6; CDR3: CASSLFGGTYEQYF
J: TRBJ1-1; V: TRBV27; CDR3: CASSLSPDGLLVNTEAFF
J: TRBJ2-1; V: TRBV5-1; CDR3: CASSLEQGSSTEQFF
J: TRBJ1-1; V: TRBV7-6; CDR3: CASSFDRETEAFF
J: TRBJ2-2; V: TRBV9; CDR3: CAGSSGQGFTGELFF
J: TRBJ2-5; V: TRBV30; CDR3: CAWDRGYKETQYF
J: TRBJ1-3; V: TRBV19; CDR3: CASSIRNLAGNTIYF
J: TRBJ2-3; V: TRBV5-4; CDR3: CASSEGTGRADTQYF
J: TRBJ2-1; V: TRBV27; CDR3: CASSPDRWVEQFF
J: TRBJ1-1; V: TRBV4-1; CDR3: CASSQGFVVGRRLNTEAFF
J: TRBJ2-2; V: TRBV19; CDR3: CASSPLGTGELFF
J: TRBJ1-1; V: TRBV5-1; CDR3: CASSLGSYGSDTEAFF
J: TRBJ2-1; V: TRBV7-3; CDR3: CASSYTPGGRQFF
J: TRBJ2-3; V: TRBV7-8; CDR3: CASSFYSADTQYF
J: TRBJ2-2; V: TRBV27; CDR3: CASSPYTGELFF
J: TRBJ2-2; V: TRBV7-8; CDR3: CASSLISSGELFF
J: TRBJ2-3; V: TRBV14; CDR3: CASSVGLATDTQYF
J: TRBJ1-4; V: TRBV27; CDR3: CASSLRFTNEKLFF
J: TRBJ2-1; V: TRBV2; CDR3: CASNKGELYNEQFF
J: TRBJ1-2; V: TRBV18; CDR3: CASSPRDGYTF
J: TRBJ2-3; V: TRBV6-5; CDR3: CASRETGGGDTQYF
J: TRBJ1-5; V: TRBV18; CDR3: CASSLDRKDQPQHF
J: TRBJ2-2; V: TRBV24-1; CDR3: CATSDLSGGNTGELFF
J: TRBJ2-5; V: TRBV18; CDR3: CASSVPLAGVETQYF
J: TRBJ2-2; V: TRBV11-2; CDR3: CASSLAQGANTGELFF